One and the same sample provided the 7 T cell receptor beta chains below, sequenced in a study of regulatory T cells in long-lasting Graves disease. Stated time point: newly diagnosed GD, antithyroid drugs for less than 3 months. RNA from PBMCs was the source of the TCR library. Sequencing libraries for TCR beta were prepared with iRepertoire HTBI primers and Arm-PCR of CDR3 regions. A single record per CDR3 protein comes from TCRdb applying MiXCR to the multiplex PCR reads. The sample has hundreds of thousands of distinct CDR3 sequences, 15% to 20% seen once. The material was peripheral blood mononuclear cells (PBMCs), obtained at new diagnosis, from a patient treated with antithyroid drugs. All receptors come from a female donor with Graves disease.

This clonotype was recorded many times. CDR3 sequence: CSAREIGGPRAQYF. The CDR3 DNA sequence: TGCAGTGCTAGAGAGATCGGGGGCCCAAGGGCCCAGTACTTC. The rearrangement links TRBV20-1 to TRBJ2-5, with D perhaps TRBD1 or TRBD2 (6 bases each). The CDR3 spans 14 residues. CDR1 is DFQATT, CDR2 SNEGSKA, per germline (reference sequence). The V and J ends lost 0 bases and 9 bases respectively, with 17 bases between them.

In this sample, this clonotype turned up many times. This sequence joins TRBV6-4 and TRBJ2-2; D is undetermined. V was trimmed by 1 base and J by 0 bases, leaving 18 bases between them. This CDR3 region has 19 residues. Germline CDR1 MRHNA, CDR2 SNTAGT. CDR3 nucleotides: TGTGCCAGCAGTGACTTCCGGGCCTGGGCCCATTCGAACACCGGGGAGCTGTTTTTT. It yields the protein CASSDFRAWAHSNTGELFF.

This clonotype has a count of ten or more. The V and J genes are TRBV7-2 and TRBJ2-3; 8 bases are shared with TRBD2. V lost 1 base to trimming and J lost 2 bases; unmatched junction nucleotides: 5. Germline V CDR1 and CDR2: SGHTA, FQGNSA. The CDR3 runs to 16 residues. CDR3 protein: CASSLGTSSLTDTQYF. CDR3 coding DNA: TGTGCCAGCAGCTTAGGGACTAGCTCGCTCACAGATACGCAGTATTTT.

This clonotype was seen at least ten times. V and J are TRBV6-2 or TRBV6-3 and TRBJ2-3; a weak D match, TRBD2 (6 bases). The V end was cut by 8 bases, the J end by 1 base, with 13 bases between. CDR1 MNHEY and CDR2 SVGEGT come from the germline V gene. The CDR3 loop spans 14 amino acids. The CDR3, as DNA: TGTGCCAGCGGTAGGGGAGGTCGCACAGATACGCAGTATTTT. Protein: CASGRGGRTDTQYF.

This clonotype was counted many times. The chain employs TRBV2 and TRBJ1-3, with D unclear. Germline V gene lookup returns CDR1 SNHLY and CDR2 FYNNEI. Trimming left V 4 bases short and J 0 bases short, with 10 bases between. This CDR3 contains 15 residues. The CDR3 nucleotides are TGTGCCAGCAGTGGAGAAACCACCTCTGGAAACACCATATATTTT. This codes for CASSGETTSGNTIYF. The whole variable domain, remainder taken from reference TRBV2 and TRBJ1-3, is EPEVTQTPSHQVTQMGQEVILRCVPISNHLYFYWYRQILGQKVEFLVSFYNNEISEKSEIFDDQFSVERPDGSNFTLKIRSTKLEDSAMYFCASSGETTSGNTIYFGEGSWLTVV.

This clonotype has just a few counts. The chain has TRBV20-1 and TRBJ2-1, with 12 bases aligning to TRBD2. This CDR3 has 15 residues. Germline V gene sequence: CDR1 DFQATT, CDR2 SNEGSKA (reference sequence). V lost 5 bases and J lost 5; bases outside the gene matches: 7. CDR3 sequence: CSASRLAGVHNEQFF. For the CDR3, the DNA is TGCAGTGCTTCCAGACTAGCGGGAGTACACAATGAGCAGTTCTTC.

This clonotype was seen repeatedly, ten times or more. The rearrangement uses TRBV7-9 and TRBJ2-7; 9 nucleotides align to TRBD2. This CDR3 contains 16 residues. V was pared by 3 bases and J by 0 bases, with 6 bases of the junction left unmatched. The germline gives CDR1 SEHNR, CDR2 FQNEAQ (reference sequence). The CDR3 spells CASSFIGLANSYEQYF. Written as DNA, the CDR3 is TGTGCCAGCAGCTTTATCGGACTAGCGAACTCCTACGAGCAGTACTTC.